A selection of T cell receptor beta chains follows, all from one sample in a study of T cell repertoires in cytomegalovirus infection. TCRdb ran MiXCR on the reads and lists one entry per CDR3 protein. The profile shows over 100,000 distinct CDR3 sequences, around 30% of them singletons. Their target antigens are unknown. The input for sequencing was CD8+ T cells from cultured PBMCs, taken from culture after CMV antigen stimulation. These receptors all come from a human donor in good health (CMV status not recorded). Some clones in this sample may be carry-over from other donors' samples. CDR3s include the opening cysteine and the closing phenylalanine or tryptophan. Each record gives: J gene, V gene, CDR3 length, clone size, D gene, CDR3 protein, CDR3 DNA. The D gene is left open where the match is weak. Expanded clones get a size class; other rows say once, few or many, or leave the size out.

j_call: TRBJ2-1
v_call: TRBV19
cdr3_length: 14
clone_size: -
d_call: -
cdr3_aa: CASSDGAAYNEQFF
cdr3_nt: TGTGCCAGTAGTGACGGGGCGGCGTACAATGAGCAGTTCTTC

j_call: TRBJ2-2
v_call: TRBV6-5
cdr3_length: 15
clone_size: few
d_call: -
cdr3_aa: CASSYSASDAGELFF
cdr3_nt: TGTGCCAGCAGTTACTCGGCTAGCGATGCCGGGGAGCTGTTTTTT

j_call: TRBJ1-2
v_call: TRBV12-3/TRBV12-4
cdr3_length: 12
clone_size: many
d_call: TRBD1
cdr3_aa: CATPQGGHGYTF
cdr3_nt: TGTGCCACCCCACAGGGGGGGCATGGCTACACCTTC

j_call: TRBJ2-3
v_call: TRBV23-1
cdr3_length: 16
clone_size: -
d_call: TRBD2
cdr3_aa: CASSHSTSGDDDTQYF
cdr3_nt: TGCGCCAGCAGTCACTCGACTAGCGGGGATGACGATACGCAGTATTTT

j_call: TRBJ2-7
v_call: TRBV2
cdr3_length: 12
clone_size: -
d_call: -
cdr3_aa: CASTGRYYEQYF
cdr3_nt: TGTGCCAGCACGGGACGGTACTACGAGCAGTACTTC

j_call: TRBJ1-6
v_call: TRBV20-1
cdr3_length: 17
clone_size: few
d_call: TRBD1
cdr3_aa: CSARDRGPSSYNSPLHF
cdr3_nt: TGCAGTGCCAGGGACAGGGGCCCGAGCTCCTATAATTCACCCCTCCACTTT

j_call: TRBJ2-1
v_call: TRBV7-6
cdr3_length: 15
clone_size: few
d_call: TRBD2
cdr3_aa: CASSLVGGAGNEQFF
cdr3_nt: TGTGCCAGCAGCTTAGTCGGGGGGGCTGGGAATGAGCAGTTCTTC

j_call: TRBJ1-4
v_call: TRBV20-1
cdr3_length: 16
clone_size: few
d_call: -
cdr3_aa: CSARDLVAEEEEKLFF
cdr3_nt: TGCAGTGCTAGAGATCTCGTTGCAGAGGAGGAAGAAAAACTGTTTTTT

j_call: TRBJ1-4
v_call: TRBV6-6
cdr3_length: 15
clone_size: -
d_call: -
cdr3_aa: CASSYTRGTNEKLFF
cdr3_nt: TGTGCCAGCAGTTACACTAGGGGGACTAATGAAAAACTGTTTTTT

j_call: TRBJ2-7
v_call: TRBV12-3/TRBV12-4
cdr3_length: 14
clone_size: few
d_call: TRBD1
cdr3_aa: CASSLQGISYEQYF
cdr3_nt: TGTGCCAGCAGCTTACAGGGGATTTCCTACGAGCAGTACTTC

j_call: TRBJ2-1
v_call: TRBV11-2
cdr3_length: 15
clone_size: many
d_call: -
cdr3_aa: CASSSGQGRFNEQFF
cdr3_nt: TGTGCCAGCAGCTCGGGCCAGGGGAGGTTCAATGAGCAGTTCTTC

j_call: TRBJ2-7
v_call: TRBV27
cdr3_length: 15
clone_size: -
d_call: TRBD1
cdr3_aa: CASSSRQGIAYEQYF
cdr3_nt: TGTGCCAGCAGTTCCCGACAGGGAATCGCCTACGAGCAGTACTTC

j_call: TRBJ2-1
v_call: TRBV4-1
cdr3_length: 17
clone_size: few
d_call: -
cdr3_aa: CASSQGYGGPGIDEQFF
cdr3_nt: TGCGCCAGCAGCCAGGGTTATGGAGGGCCGGGCATCGATGAGCAGTTCTTC

j_call: TRBJ2-1
v_call: TRBV11-3
cdr3_length: 18
clone_size: few
d_call: TRBD2
cdr3_aa: CASSTRASGRAPYNEQFF
cdr3_nt: TGTGCCAGCAGCACCAGGGCTAGCGGGAGGGCCCCCTACAATGAGCAGTTCTTC

j_call: TRBJ1-1
v_call: TRBV4-1
cdr3_length: 15
clone_size: few
d_call: TRBD1
cdr3_aa: CASSVRQGSNTEAFF
cdr3_nt: TGCGCCAGCAGCGTCCGACAGGGATCGAACACTGAAGCTTTCTTT

j_call: TRBJ2-5
v_call: TRBV6-1
cdr3_length: 13
clone_size: -
d_call: -
cdr3_aa: CASSRDGGETQYF
cdr3_nt: TGTGCCAGCAGTCGGGACGGCGGGGAGACCCAGTACTTC

j_call: TRBJ2-5
v_call: TRBV27
cdr3_length: 15
clone_size: -
d_call: -
cdr3_aa: CASSPRADPKETQYF
cdr3_nt: TGTGCCAGCAGCCCCCGGGCGGACCCTAAAGAGACCCAGTACTTC

j_call: TRBJ2-5
v_call: TRBV7-7
cdr3_length: 15
clone_size: -
d_call: -
cdr3_aa: CASSFIVGPTETQYF
cdr3_nt: TGTGCCAGCAGCTTTATCGTTGGACCGACGGAGACCCAGTACTTC

j_call: TRBJ1-1
v_call: TRBV6-2/TRBV6-3
cdr3_length: 15
clone_size: few
d_call: -
cdr3_aa: CASSRAPGMNTEAFF
cdr3_nt: TGTGCCAGCAGTCGCGCGCCGGGGATGAACACTGAAGCTTTCTTT

j_call: TRBJ1-1
v_call: TRBV7-9
cdr3_length: 14
clone_size: many
d_call: TRBD1
cdr3_aa: CASSPWDSNTEAFF
cdr3_nt: TGTGCCAGCAGCCCTTGGGACAGCAACACTGAAGCTTTCTTT

j_call: TRBJ2-1
v_call: TRBV10-3
cdr3_length: 18
clone_size: -
d_call: TRBD2
cdr3_aa: CAISETGTSGTSYNEQFF
cdr3_nt: TGTGCCATCAGTGAGACCGGGACTAGCGGGACTTCCTACAATGAGCAGTTCTTC

j_call: TRBJ2-2
v_call: TRBV27
cdr3_length: 18
clone_size: few
d_call: TRBD2
cdr3_aa: CASSPGLAGGWHTGELFF
cdr3_nt: TGTGCCAGCAGTCCGGGACTAGCGGGGGGCTGGCACACCGGGGAGCTGTTTTTT

j_call: TRBJ1-1
v_call: TRBV12-3/TRBV12-4
cdr3_length: 14
clone_size: few
d_call: -
cdr3_aa: CASSRWNRNTEAFF
cdr3_nt: TGTGCCAGCAGCCGCTGGAACAGGAACACTGAAGCTTTCTTT

j_call: TRBJ1-1
v_call: TRBV15
cdr3_length: 11
clone_size: -
d_call: -
cdr3_aa: CATTVGYEAFF
cdr3_nt: TGTGCCACCACGGTTGGATATGAAGCTTTCTTT

j_call: TRBJ2-5
v_call: TRBV20-1
cdr3_length: 13
clone_size: few
d_call: TRBD2
cdr3_aa: CSARTSGAKTQYF
cdr3_nt: TGCAGTGCTAGGACTAGCGGGGCGAAGACCCAGTACTTC

j_call: TRBJ2-3
v_call: TRBV6-5
cdr3_length: 16
clone_size: -
d_call: -
cdr3_aa: CASSYKRLAPTDTQYF
cdr3_nt: TGTGCCAGCAGTTACAAAAGGCTCGCTCCGACAGATACGCAGTATTTT

j_call: TRBJ1-1
v_call: TRBV4-1
cdr3_length: 13
clone_size: -
d_call: -
cdr3_aa: CASSPRANTEAFF
cdr3_nt: TGCGCCAGCAGCCCCCGGGCTAACACTGAAGCTTTCTTT

j_call: TRBJ2-1
v_call: TRBV7-9
cdr3_length: 14
clone_size: few
d_call: -
cdr3_aa: CASSLEATYNEQFF
cdr3_nt: TGTGCCAGCAGCTTAGAGGCAACGTACAATGAGCAGTTCTTC

j_call: TRBJ2-2
v_call: TRBV6-2/TRBV6-3
cdr3_length: 15
clone_size: -
d_call: -
cdr3_aa: CASRLRDPNTGELFF
cdr3_nt: TGTGCCAGCAGACTCAGAGACCCGAACACCGGGGAGCTGTTTTTT

j_call: TRBJ1-1
v_call: TRBV19
cdr3_length: 15
clone_size: -
d_call: -
cdr3_aa: CATIAGEGGGTEAFF
cdr3_nt: TGTGCCACCATTGCAGGGGAAGGGGGGGGCACTGAAGCTTTCTTT

j_call: TRBJ1-1
v_call: TRBV6-1
cdr3_length: 12
clone_size: many
d_call: -
cdr3_aa: CATRGMNTEAFF
cdr3_nt: TGTGCCACTCGGGGAATGAACACTGAAGCTTTCTTT

j_call: TRBJ1-2
v_call: TRBV2
cdr3_length: 16
clone_size: few
d_call: TRBD1
cdr3_aa: CASSESDRGFDYGYTF
cdr3_nt: TGTGCCAGCAGTGAAAGTGACAGGGGATTCGACTATGGCTACACCTTC

j_call: TRBJ2-7
v_call: TRBV7-8
cdr3_length: 16
clone_size: few
d_call: -
cdr3_aa: CASSLGVSISSYEQYF
cdr3_nt: TGTGCCAGCAGCTTAGGTGTGTCGATTAGCTCCTACGAGCAGTACTTC

j_call: TRBJ2-1
v_call: TRBV30
cdr3_length: 15
clone_size: -
d_call: -
cdr3_aa: CAWTLGHSADNEQFF
cdr3_nt: TGTGCCTGGACCCTTGGACACAGTGCAGACAATGAGCAGTTCTTC

j_call: TRBJ1-1
v_call: TRBV2
cdr3_length: 14
clone_size: few
d_call: -
cdr3_aa: CASSDLGNRTEAFF
cdr3_nt: TGTGCCAGCAGTGATCTGGGGAACCGAACTGAAGCTTTCTTT

j_call: TRBJ1-1
v_call: TRBV4-1
cdr3_length: 14
clone_size: few
d_call: -
cdr3_aa: CASNQGAGVTEAFF
cdr3_nt: TGCGCCAGCAACCAAGGGGCAGGGGTTACTGAAGCTTTCTTT

j_call: TRBJ1-5
v_call: TRBV6-5
cdr3_length: 16
clone_size: few
d_call: -
cdr3_aa: CASSLQGPYSNQPQHF
cdr3_nt: TGTGCCAGCAGTTTGCAGGGACCTTATAGCAATCAGCCCCAGCATTTT

j_call: TRBJ1-1
v_call: TRBV5-1
cdr3_length: 15
clone_size: few
d_call: -
cdr3_aa: CASSLEGHENTEAFF
cdr3_nt: TGCGCCAGCAGCTTGGAGGGACACGAGAACACTGAAGCTTTCTTT

j_call: TRBJ2-5
v_call: TRBV12-3/TRBV12-4
cdr3_length: 16
clone_size: many
d_call: -
cdr3_aa: CASSLWGGDPQETQYF
cdr3_nt: TGTGCCAGCAGTTTGTGGGGGGGCGATCCCCAAGAGACCCAGTACTTC

j_call: TRBJ2-2
v_call: TRBV7-9
cdr3_length: 16
clone_size: -
d_call: TRBD2
cdr3_aa: CANNEGVAGNTGELFF
cdr3_nt: TGTGCCAACAACGAGGGTGTAGCGGGGAACACCGGGGAGCTGTTTTTT

j_call: TRBJ2-2
v_call: TRBV20-1
cdr3_length: 16
clone_size: -
d_call: TRBD2
cdr3_aa: CSAGLAGISDTGELFF
cdr3_nt: TGCAGCGCGGGACTAGCGGGGATCTCGGACACCGGGGAGCTGTTTTTT

j_call: TRBJ1-2
v_call: TRBV11-2
cdr3_length: 15
clone_size: few
d_call: -
cdr3_aa: CASSLDGRANYGYTF
cdr3_nt: TGTGCCAGCAGCCTCGACGGACGGGCTAACTATGGCTACACCTTC

j_call: TRBJ2-3
v_call: TRBV27
cdr3_length: 17
clone_size: -
d_call: -
cdr3_aa: CASSPSLLGPGTDTQYF
cdr3_nt: TGTGCCAGCAGTCCTAGTTTATTAGGGCCGGGGACAGATACGCAGTATTTT

j_call: TRBJ1-2
v_call: TRBV27
cdr3_length: 16
clone_size: few
d_call: TRBD1
cdr3_aa: CASSRDRGDLVEGYTF
cdr3_nt: TGTGCCAGCAGCCGGGACAGGGGAGATCTTGTTGAAGGCTACACCTTC

j_call: TRBJ2-4
v_call: TRBV19
cdr3_length: 14
clone_size: -
d_call: -
cdr3_aa: CASSIMGTKNIQYF
cdr3_nt: TGTGCCAGTAGTATAATGGGAACCAAAAACATTCAGTACTTC

j_call: TRBJ2-7
v_call: TRBV5-6
cdr3_length: 16
clone_size: few
d_call: -
cdr3_aa: CASSQLWGANSYEQYF
cdr3_nt: TGTGCCAGCAGCCAGCTTTGGGGGGCAAACTCCTACGAGCAGTACTTC

j_call: TRBJ1-1
v_call: TRBV19
cdr3_length: 13
clone_size: -
d_call: -
cdr3_aa: CASSIRRYTEAFF
cdr3_nt: TGTGCCAGTAGTATCCGACGGTACACTGAAGCTTTCTTT